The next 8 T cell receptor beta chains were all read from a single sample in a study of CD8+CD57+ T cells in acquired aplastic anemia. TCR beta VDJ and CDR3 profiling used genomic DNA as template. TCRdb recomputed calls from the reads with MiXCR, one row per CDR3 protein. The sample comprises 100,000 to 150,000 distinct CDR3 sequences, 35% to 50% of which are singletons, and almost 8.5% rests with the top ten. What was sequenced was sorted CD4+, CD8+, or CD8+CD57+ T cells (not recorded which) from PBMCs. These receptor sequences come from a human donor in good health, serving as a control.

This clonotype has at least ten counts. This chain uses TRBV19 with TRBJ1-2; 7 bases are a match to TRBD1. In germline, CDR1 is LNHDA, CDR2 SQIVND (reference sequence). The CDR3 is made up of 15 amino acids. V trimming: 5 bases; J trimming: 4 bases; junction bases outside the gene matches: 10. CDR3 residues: CASSPVSTGLYGYTF. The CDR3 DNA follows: TGTGCCAGTAGTCCAGTCTCGACAGGGCTCTATGGCTACACCTTC.

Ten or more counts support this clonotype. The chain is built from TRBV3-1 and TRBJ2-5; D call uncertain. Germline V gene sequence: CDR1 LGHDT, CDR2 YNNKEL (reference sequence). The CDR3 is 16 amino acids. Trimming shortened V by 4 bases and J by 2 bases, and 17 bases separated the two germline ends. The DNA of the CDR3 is TGTGCCAGCAGCCTTTTTGCAGGAGCGATACAAGAGACCCAGTACTTC. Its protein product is CASSLFAGAIQETQYF.

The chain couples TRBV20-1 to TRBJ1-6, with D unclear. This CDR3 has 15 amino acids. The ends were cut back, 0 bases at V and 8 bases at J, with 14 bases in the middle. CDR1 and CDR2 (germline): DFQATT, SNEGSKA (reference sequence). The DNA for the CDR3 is TGCAGTGCTAGAGATCTCACTACGTGGGATTCACCCCTCCACTTT. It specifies CSARDLTTWDSPLHF.

The CDR3 protein is CASSPTIPHPAGGSTDTQYF. CDR3 nucleotide sequence: TGTGCCAGCAGTCCCACCATCCCCCACCCAGCGGGAGGTTCCACAGATACGCAGTATTTT. The chain carries TRBV12-3 or TRBV12-4 and TRBJ2-3, with TRBD2 matching 9 bases. The CDR3 covers 20 residues. V trimming: 5 bases; J trimming: 2 bases; junction bases outside the gene matches: 20.

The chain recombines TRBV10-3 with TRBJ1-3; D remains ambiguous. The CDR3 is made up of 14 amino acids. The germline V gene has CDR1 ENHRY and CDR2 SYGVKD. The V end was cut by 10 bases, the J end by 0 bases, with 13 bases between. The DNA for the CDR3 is TGTGCCAGCGCCGAGGCACGCTCTGGAAACACCATATATTTT. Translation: CASAEARSGNTIYF.

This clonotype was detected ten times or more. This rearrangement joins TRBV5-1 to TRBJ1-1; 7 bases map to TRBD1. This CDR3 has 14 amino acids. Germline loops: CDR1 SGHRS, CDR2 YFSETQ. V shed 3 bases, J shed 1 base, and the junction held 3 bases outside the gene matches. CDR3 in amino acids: CASSWGQPNTEAFF. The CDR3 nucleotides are TGCGCCAGCAGCTGGGGACAGCCGAACACTGAAGCTTTCTTT.

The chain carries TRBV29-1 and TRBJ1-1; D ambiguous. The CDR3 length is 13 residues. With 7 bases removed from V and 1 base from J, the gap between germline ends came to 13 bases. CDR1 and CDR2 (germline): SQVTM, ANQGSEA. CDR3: CSAEIRRNTEAFF. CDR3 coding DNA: TGCAGCGCCGAAATTCGTAGGAACACTGAAGCTTTCTTT.

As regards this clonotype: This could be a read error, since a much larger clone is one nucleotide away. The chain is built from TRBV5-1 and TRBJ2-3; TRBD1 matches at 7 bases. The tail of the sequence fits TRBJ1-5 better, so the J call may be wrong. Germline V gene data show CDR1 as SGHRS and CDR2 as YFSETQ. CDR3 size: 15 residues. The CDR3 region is CASSLPDRSTDTQHF. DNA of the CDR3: TGCGCCAGCAGCTTACCGGACAGGAGCACAGATACGCAGCATTTT.